This T cell receptor beta chain derives from a study of cytomegalovirus exposure and HLA in healthy donors. Findings of the study overall: High sensitivity and specificity were reportedly achieved when the classifier diagnosed cytomegalovirus status. It was approximately 150 TCR beta chains that were listed as cytomegalovirus-associated.

With 60 Vbeta and 13 Jbeta primers, the PCR was carried out. As processed by the authors: Approximately 10 million shared chains were among roughly 81 million unique TCR beta chains counted in a later analysis. The repertoire was sequenced with immunoSEQ multiplex PCR; TCRdb's copy has only in-frame clones and lacks some. V, J and clone size derive from that table, while D and trimming were established from the DNA sequence. Among hundreds of thousands of clones listed, approximately 78% were seen once. The germline V and J ends were trimmed by 5 bases and 1 base, with 18 bases remaining between them. The CDR3 runs to 16 residues. CDR1 is SGHAT and CDR2 is FQDESV in the germline V gene (reference sequence). The count of this clone is one. What it recognizes is unknown. As for the donors, each was a healthy bone marrow donor.

The clonotype originates from a male donor in good health and CMV-seronegative. The chain employs TRBV11-1 and TRBJ2-7, with D possibly being TRBD1 (6 bases). The sequencing sample was made of PBMCs. The CDR3 protein is CASSALDRTVSYEQYF. The DNA for the CDR3 is TGTGCCAGCAGCGCCCTAGACCGGACAGTTTCCTACGAGCAGTACTTC.